The 15 T cell receptor beta chains below were found in one sample sequenced in a study of Graves' ophthalmopathy and Graves' hyperthyroidism. RNA transcripts provided the template for amplifying TCR beta CDR3 regions. First-round RT-PCR relied on HTBI primers, and a second-round multiplex PCR came next. TCRdb analysed the multiplex PCR reads with MiXCR anew, one entry per CDR3 protein. The sample contains about 550,000 distinct CDR3 sequences, roughly 39% of which appear only once. The sequenced sample consisted of peripheral blood or thyroid tissue (not recorded which). Receptors were obtained from an adult man with Graves' hyperthyroidism.

The rearrangement uses TRBV20-1 and TRBJ2-7; the D is unclear. The germline V and J ends were trimmed by 3 bases and 4 bases, with 16 bases remaining between them. Germline values: CDR1 DFQATT, CDR2 SNEGSKA (reference sequence). The length of the CDR3 is 14 residues. The CDR3 nucleotides are TGCAGTGCTAGCATAGGGCAACTAAATTACGAGCAGTACTTC. It specifies CSASIGQLNYEQYF.

This chain links TRBV7-2 with TRBJ2-3, with a possible D match to TRBD2 (5 bases). The CDR3 runs to 16 residues. V was pared by 5 bases and J by 0 bases, with 15 bases between. Germline CDR1 SGHTA, CDR2 FQGNSA. Written as DNA, the CDR3 is TGTGCCAGCAGCATGAGGACTCAACGGAGCACAGATACGCAGTATTTT. This encodes CASSMRTQRSTDTQYF.

This clonotype has at least ten counts. This rearrangement joins TRBV4-2 to TRBJ1-3; D is unresolved. The ends were cut back, 1 base at V and 0 bases at J, with 10 bases in the middle. Per germline, CDR1 LGHNA and CDR2 YNFKEQ. The CDR3 contains 16 residues. The CDR3 region has the DNA TGTGCCAGCAGCCAAGTGGAACCCACCTCTGGAAACACCATATATTTT. Its translation is CASSQVEPTSGNTIYF.

Notes on this clonotype: The CDR3 end shows no conserved phenylalanine or tryptophan, and so a read error is likely. It is unclear where the CDR3 begins or ends on the DNA, so no DNA is shown, and the CDR3 is as TCRdb lists it. This chain links TRBV7-9 with TRBJ2-6; the table's D gene call, TRBD1, was not cross checked with the DNA. From germline, CDR1 is SEHNR and CDR2 FQNEAQ (reference sequence). The CDR3 is 13 amino acids in total, end residues counted. The chain's CDR3 is CASSLSSWGTVYT.

This clonotype was counted many times. This sequence joins TRBV6-5 and TRBJ1-1; no clear D. V lost 2 bases to trimming and J lost 0 bases, with 7 bases between them. The CDR3 is 14 residues long. Germline V gives CDR1 MNHEY, CDR2 SVGAGI. CDR3 protein: CASSYGELNTEAFF. CDR3 sequence (DNA): TGTGCCAGCAGTTACGGGGAACTGAACACTGAAGCTTTCTTT.

At least ten counts were recorded for this clonotype. The V call is TRBV20-1, the J call TRBJ1-3; TRBD1 matches 8 bases. Germline-derived CDR1 and CDR2 are DFQATT and SNEGSKA (reference sequence). V shed 5 bases, J shed 0 bases, and the junction held 6 bases outside the gene matches. This CDR3 has 15 residues. CDR3 bases: TGCAGTGCTCCCCTAACAGGGGGCTCTGGAAACACCATATATTTT. It yields the protein CSAPLTGGSGNTIYF.

Points on this clonotype: A read error is possible here, since a much larger clone lies one base away. The chain uses TRBV20-1 and TRBJ1-1; 8 bases agree with TRBD1. Looked up from germline, CDR1 is DFQATT and CDR2 is SNEGSKA (reference sequence). The CDR3 spans 16 residues. The CDR3 coding sequence is TGCAGTGCTAGAGATCGTACAGGGGGTGGGAACACTGAAGCTCTCTTT. This sequence encodes CSARDRTGGGNTEALF.

This clonotype was seen at least ten times. The rearrangement uses TRBV10-2 and TRBJ1-1, with 8 bases matching TRBD1. With 6 bases clipped from V and 1 base from J, the junction kept 4 bases outside the gene matches. Looked up from germline, CDR1 is WSHSY and CDR2 is SAAADI. There are 14 residues in the CDR3. This chain's CDR3 is CASSPTGENTEAFF. The CDR3 coding sequence is TGCGCCAGCAGCCCGACAGGGGAGAACACTGAAGCTTTCTTT.

This clonotype occurred many times. The genes are TRBV3-1 and TRBJ1-5; no clear D. Trimming cost V 0 bases and J 7 bases, with 10 bases left between them. The CDR3 runs 14 residues. In germline, CDR1 is LGHDT, CDR2 YNNKEL (reference sequence). The DNA of the CDR3 is TGTGCCAGCAGCCAAGAAGGTTGGGGACAGCCCCAGCATTTT. Translating it yields CASSQEGWGQPQHF.

J is TRBJ2-7 and V is TRBV15; possible D gene TRBD1, 5 bases. Germline V gene lookup returns CDR1 LNHNV and CDR2 YYDKDF (reference sequence). The CDR3 contains 15 residues. The V gene lost 3 bases and the J gene lost 2 bases, with 14 bases spanning the gap. Written as DNA, the CDR3 is TGTGCCACCAGCAGCGTCAGGGCGTACCCCTACGAGCAGTACTTC. Protein product: CATSSVRAYPYEQYF.

V and J are TRBV5-6 and TRBJ2-5; D unresolved. The CDR3 is 14 amino acids. Per germline, CDR1 SGHDT and CDR2 YYEEEE. Between the trimmed V and J ends, which lost 8 bases and 5 bases, there was a span of 19 bases. This CDR3 reads CARSIGPARETQYF. In DNA, the CDR3 is TGTGCCAGGAGTATCGGCCCAGCGCGGGAGACCCAGTACTTC.

The sample holds a few counts of this clonotype. The V gene is TRBV7-9, the J gene TRBJ2-7; TRBD1 matches at 12 bases. The CDR3 is 15 amino acids. Germline CDR1 reads SEHNR; CDR2 reads FQNEAQ (reference sequence). J gave up 6 bases and V 3 bases, and 6 bases lay outside the gene matches. CDR3 DNA sequence: TGTGCCAGCAGCTTCCGGGACAGGGGGCTTCGCGAGCAGTACTTC. It yields the protein CASSFRDRGLREQYF.

This clonotype showed up just a few times. The rearrangement joins TRBV6-5 to TRBJ1-1; a possible D gene is TRBD1 (5 bases). The CDR3 sequence is 14 residues long. Germline V lookup: CDR1 MNHEY, CDR2 SVGAGI. V was pared by 0 bases and J by 4 bases, with 9 bases between. The CDR3 sequence is CASSYSAGTTEAFF. For the CDR3, the DNA is TGTGCCAGCAGTTACTCGGCCGGGACCACTGAAGCTTTCTTT.

V gene TRBV29-1 combines with J gene TRBJ2-7; TRBD2 is a possible D gene (6 bases). The J call may not be correct, given that the DNA end is closer to TRBJ2-1. Germline V gene sequence: CDR1 SQVTM, CDR2 ANQGSEA. CDR3 length equals 16 residues. The CDR3 region is CSVIVVRAGTYNEQFF. CDR3 nucleotides: TGCAGCGTTATTGTCGTGAGGGCGGGAACCTACAATGAGCAGTTCTTC.

This clonotype was recorded a few times. The V and J genes are TRBV24-1 and TRBJ1-1, with no clear D. V shed 7 bases and J shed 1 base, with 9 bases lying between them. The CDR3 extends over 13 amino acids. Germline lookup yields CDR1 KGHDR and CDR2 SFDVKD. Written as DNA, the CDR3 is TGTGCCACCAGCAGCTTGAAGAACACTGAAGCTTTCTTT. This codes for CATSSLKNTEAFF.